This TCR beta chain is from a study of blood T cell repertoires in COVID-19. At the level of the study: Samples taken during acute and convalescent COVID-19 were collected in the United States, Italy and Spain. The cDNA or gDNA used as material had been derived from T cells, B-cell-depleted T cells, or PBMCs.

With V trimmed by 5 bases and J by 8 bases, 3 bases remained unmatched. CDR3 length: 13 residues. Germline V gene sequence: CDR1 SGHRS, CDR2 YFSETQ. Original processing methods: The assay estimated nucleated cells by amplifying reference gene primers. The protocol was immunoSEQ multiplex PCR, while the TCRdb copy is restricted to in-frame clones and leaves out a portion. The D gene and trimming were derived from the DNA, and the V and J assignments and clone size from that table. The sample lists 35,000 to 45,000 clones; over 75% were seen once. The chain is built from TRBV5-1 and TRBJ1-4; 10 bases fit TRBD1. Sample: peripheral blood. This receptor was identified in a human donor in a cohort sampled during active COVID-19. CDR3 bases: TGCGCCAGCAGGGACAGGGGGGCCGAAAAACTGTTTTTT. This sequence encodes CASRDRGAEKLFF.